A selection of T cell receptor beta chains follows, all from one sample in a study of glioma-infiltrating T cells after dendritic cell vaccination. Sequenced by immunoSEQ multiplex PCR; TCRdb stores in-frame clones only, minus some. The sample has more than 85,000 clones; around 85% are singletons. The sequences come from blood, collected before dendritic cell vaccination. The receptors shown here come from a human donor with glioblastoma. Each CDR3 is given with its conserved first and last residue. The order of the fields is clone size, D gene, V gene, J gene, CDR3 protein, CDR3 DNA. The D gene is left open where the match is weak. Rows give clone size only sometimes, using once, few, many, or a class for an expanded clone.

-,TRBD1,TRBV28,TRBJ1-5,CASSLSTGAGNQPQHF,TGTGCCAGCAGTTTATCGACAGGGGCGGGCAATCAGCCCCAGCATTTT
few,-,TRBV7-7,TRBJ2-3,CASSLGTGSATQYF,TGTGCTAGCAGCTTGGGTACCGGGAGTGCCACGCAGTATTTT
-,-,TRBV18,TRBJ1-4,CASSEGQGEKLFF,TGTGCCAGCTCCGAGGGACAAGGGGAAAAACTGTTTTTT
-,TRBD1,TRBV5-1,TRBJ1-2,CASSLGRQGAYGYTF,TGCGCCAGCAGCTTGGGGCGACAGGGGGCATATGGCTACACCTTC
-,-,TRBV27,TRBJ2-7,CASSLGYRSGEQYF,TGTGCCAGCAGTTTAGGGTACAGGTCGGGCGAGCAGTACTTC
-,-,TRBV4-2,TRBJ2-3,CASSRALNPNRDASTDTQYF,TGTGCCAGCAGCCGCGCACTCAACCCGAACAGGGACGCTAGCACAGATACGCAGTATTTT
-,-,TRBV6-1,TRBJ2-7,CASSEAGGAGYEQYF,TGTGCCAGCAGTGAAGCGGGAGGTGCTGGCTACGAGCAGTACTTC
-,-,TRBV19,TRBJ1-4,CASSTSTAQEEKLFF,TGTGCCAGTAGTACCTCGACAGCTCAAGAAGAAAAACTGTTTTTT
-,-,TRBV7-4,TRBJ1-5,CASSLSKDPSSSNQPQHF,TGTGCCAGCAGTCTCTCAAAAGACCCATCTAGCAGCAATCAGCCCCAGCATTTT
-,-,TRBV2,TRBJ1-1,CASTVLTEAFF,TGTGCCAGCACGGTCTTGACTGAAGCTTTCTTT
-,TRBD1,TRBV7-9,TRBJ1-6,CASSLGTGDSPLHF,TGTGCCAGCAGCTTAGGGACAGGGGATTCACCCCTCCACTTT
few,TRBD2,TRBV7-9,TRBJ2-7,CASSLGWTSGASSYEQYF,TGTGCCAGCAGCTTAGGTTGGACTAGCGGGGCTAGCTCCTACGAGCAGTACTTC
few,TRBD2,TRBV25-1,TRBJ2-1,CASSWAGELNEQFF,TGTGCCAGCAGTTGGGCGGGGGAGCTTAATGAGCAGTTCTTC
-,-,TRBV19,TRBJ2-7,CASSVDSPLYEQYF,TGTGCCAGTAGTGTGGACAGCCCCCTCTACGAGCAGTACTTC
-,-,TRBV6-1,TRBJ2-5,CASSDSWGGRETQYF,TGTGCCAGCAGTGATTCTTGGGGGGGGCGGGAGACCCAGTACTTC
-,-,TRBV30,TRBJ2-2,CAWKRGLQAGELFF,TGTGCCTGGAAACGGGGGTTGCAGGCCGGGGAGCTGTTTTTT
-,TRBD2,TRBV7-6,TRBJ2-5,CASSSGGETQYF,TGTGCCAGCAGCTCGGGGGGAGAGACCCAGTACTTC
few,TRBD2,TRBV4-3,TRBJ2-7,CASSQALSGTTSYEQYF,TGCGCCAGCAGCCAAGCTCTTAGCGGGACAACCTCCTACGAGCAGTACTTC
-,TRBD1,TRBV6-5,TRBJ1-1,CASSRQGATEAFF,TGTGCCAGCAGTAGACAGGGGGCCACTGAAGCTTTCTTT
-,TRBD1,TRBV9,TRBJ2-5,CASSVTGDQETQYF,TGTGCCAGCAGCGTGACAGGGGACCAAGAGACCCAGTACTTC
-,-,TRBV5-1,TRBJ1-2,CASSLTWGRGGRGYTF,TGCGCCAGCAGCTTGACATGGGGCCGGGGGGGTAGAGGCTACACCTTC
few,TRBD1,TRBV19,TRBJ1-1,CASSTYRGEAFF,TGTGCCAGTAGCACTTACAGGGGTGAAGCTTTCTTT
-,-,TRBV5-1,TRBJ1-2,CASSPNQGSYGYTF,TGCGCCAGCAGCCCGAACCAGGGAAGCTATGGCTACACCTTC
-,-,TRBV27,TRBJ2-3,CASSRQGSTDTQYF,TGTGCCAGCAGTCGGCAGGGTAGCACAGATACGCAGTATTTT
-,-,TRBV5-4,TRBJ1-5,CASTLRVSNQPQHF,TGTGCCAGCACCCTGAGGGTTAGCAATCAGCCCCAGCATTTT
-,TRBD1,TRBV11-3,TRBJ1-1,CASSYPFQGARAEAFF,TGTGCCAGCAGCTACCCCTTTCAGGGGGCGCGGGCTGAAGCTTTCTTT
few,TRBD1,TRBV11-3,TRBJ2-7,CASSHPPGTEFYEQYF,TGTGCCAGCAGCCACCCCCCCGGGACAGAGTTCTACGAGCAGTACTTC
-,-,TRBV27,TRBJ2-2,CASRFWPPRTGELFF,TGTGCCAGCCGATTCTGGCCCCCGAGGACCGGGGAGCTGTTTTTT
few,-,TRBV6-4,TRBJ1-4,CASSDSPDSPENEKLFF,TGTGCCAGCAGTGACTCCCCTGACAGTCCTGAAAATGAAAAACTGTTTTTT
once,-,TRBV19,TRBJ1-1,CASSIDRGNTEAFF,TGTGCCAGTAGTATAGACAGGGGGAACACTGAAGCTTTCTTT
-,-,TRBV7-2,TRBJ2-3,CASSPPSDTQYF,TGTGCCAGCAGCCCCCCTTCAGATACGCAGTATTTT
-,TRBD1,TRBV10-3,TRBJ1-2,CAISDGIGQANYGYTF,TGTGCCATCAGTGATGGTATCGGACAGGCTAACTATGGCTACACCTTC
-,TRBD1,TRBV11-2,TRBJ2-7,CASSLEGQRYEQYF,TGTGCCAGCAGCTTAGAGGGACAGAGATACGAGCAGTACTTC
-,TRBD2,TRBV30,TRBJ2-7,CAWRSSGLSSYEQYF,TGTGCCTGGAGGTCTAGCGGATTGTCCTCCTACGAGCAGTACTTC
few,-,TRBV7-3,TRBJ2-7,CASSLNPGAPREQYF,TGTGCCAGCAGCTTAAACCCCGGAGCCCCTAGGGAGCAGTACTTC
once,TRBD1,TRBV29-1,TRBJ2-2,CSGKGTGRLWGTGELFF,TGCAGCGGCAAAGGGACAGGGCGCCTGTGGGGCACCGGGGAGCTGTTTTTT
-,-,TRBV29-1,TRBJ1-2,CSVPLRGRGDYGYTF,TGCAGCGTTCCCTTACGGGGGCGGGGGGACTATGGCTACACCTTC
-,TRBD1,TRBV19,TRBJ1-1,CASSGGQGSYLNTEAFF,TGTGCCAGTAGTGGAGGACAGGGGAGCTATTTGAACACTGAAGCTTTCTTT
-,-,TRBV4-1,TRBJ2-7,CASSQNPQNPYEQYF,TGCGCCAGCAGCCAGAACCCACAGAATCCCTACGAGCAGTACTTC
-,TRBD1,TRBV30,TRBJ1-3,CAWGGTGAGNTIYF,TGTGCCTGGGGGGGGACAGGGGCTGGAAACACCATATATTTT
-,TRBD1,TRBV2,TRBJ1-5,CASSGTGVYQPQHF,TGTGCCAGCAGCGGGACAGGGGTCTACCAGCCCCAGCATTTT
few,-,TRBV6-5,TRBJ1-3,CASSYDPTANTIYF,TGTGCCAGCAGTTATGATCCGACTGCAAACACCATATATTTT
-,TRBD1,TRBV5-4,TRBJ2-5,CASSPPDRGGSKETQYF,TGTGCCAGCAGCCCCCCGGACAGGGGAGGATCGAAGGAGACCCAGTACTTC
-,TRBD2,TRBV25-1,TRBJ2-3,CASSVAGVGTYTQYF,TGTGCCAGCAGCGTAGCGGGGGTGGGCACATATACGCAGTATTTT
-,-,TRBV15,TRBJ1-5,CATSKYRETTSNQPQHF,TGTGCCACCAGCAAATACAGAGAGACAACTAGCAATCAGCCCCAGCATTTT
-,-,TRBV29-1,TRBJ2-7,CSVRTAPYEQYF,TGCAGCGTTCGGACAGCTCCCTACGAGCAGTACTTC
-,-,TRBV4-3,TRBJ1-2,CASSQDRAAGWGYTF,TGCGCCAGCAGCCAAGATAGGGCGGCAGGGTGGGGCTACACCTTC
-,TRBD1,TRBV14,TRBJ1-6,CASSNLDSGTGIRTPLHF,TGTGCCAGCAGCAACCTCGACTCCGGGACAGGGATAAGGACACCCCTCCACTTT
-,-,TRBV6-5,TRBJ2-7,CASSTLTSSYEQYF,TGTGCCAGCAGTACCCTGACTAGTTCCTACGAGCAGTACTTC
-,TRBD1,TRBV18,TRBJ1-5,CASSKDRETQPQHF,TGTGCCAGCTCAAAAGACAGGGAGACTCAGCCCCAGCATTTT
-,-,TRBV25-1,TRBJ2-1,CASSQYNEQFF,TGTGCCAGCAGTCAATACAATGAGCAGTTCTTC
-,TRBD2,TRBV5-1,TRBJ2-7,CASSLAGPSGTSYEQYF,TGCGCCAGCAGCTTGGCCGGTCCTAGCGGGACCTCCTACGAGCAGTACTTC
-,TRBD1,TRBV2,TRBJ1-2,CASSEFRGDYGYTF,TGTGCCAGCAGTGAATTCAGGGGGGACTATGGCTACACCTTC
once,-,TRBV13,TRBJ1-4,CASSSREVEKLFF,TGTGCCAGCAGCTCGCGTGAAGTTGAAAAACTGTTTTTT
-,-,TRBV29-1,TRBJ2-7,CSVVFGLMREQYF,TGCAGCGTTGTTTTCGGGTTGATGAGAGAGCAGTACTTC
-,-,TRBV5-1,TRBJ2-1,CASSLEDYFSYNEQFF,TGCGCCAGCAGCCTCGAGGACTACTTCTCCTACAATGAGCAGTTCTTC
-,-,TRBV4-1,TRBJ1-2,CASSQDTGGIYGYTF,TGCGCCAGCAGCCAAGATACCGGGGGGATCTATGGCTACACCTTC
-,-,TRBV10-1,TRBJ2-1,CASSESRLSYNEQFF,TGCGCCAGCAGTGAGTCCAGGTTGTCCTACAATGAGCAGTTCTTC
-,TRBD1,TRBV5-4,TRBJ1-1,CASSFQGAGTEAFF,TGTGCCAGCAGCTTTCAGGGGGCAGGGACTGAAGCTTTCTTT
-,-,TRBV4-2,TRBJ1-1,CASSQGGGYTEAFF,TGTGCCAGCAGCCAAGGGGGGGGGTACACTGAAGCTTTCTTT